This TCR beta chain comes out of a study of cytomegalovirus exposure and HLA in healthy donors (dated by TCRdb to the late 2010s). Context from the whole study: The roughly 700 repertoires of the first cohort and the 120 validation repertoires were produced on the same platform, according to a later analysis. The study combined high-throughput TCR immunosequencing, statistical association of individual TCRs with disease status, and machine learning to predict cytomegalovirus infection status. The study was designed to test whether signatures of past pathogen exposure could be identified by cataloging public T cell receptors. In addition to the first cohort of about 650 subjects, a separate validation cohort of approximately 120 different subjects was used.

Details on this clone: This receptor's antigen is unknown. Within one base of it there is no much larger clone, and no base qualities were kept.

Donors formed part of the validation cohort, which comprised 95 to 150 subjects and was distinct from the first cohort of roughly 600 subjects. The method was the immunoSEQ multiplex PCR assay. From the authors' description of their analysis: To diagnose cytomegalovirus status from the catalog of TCR beta chain sequences, a statistical classification framework was built. Drawn from immuneACCESS, this table holds only the in-frame rearrangements with V and J called that TCRdb kept. Clones are partly lost; checked studies trace under half to an unresolved V gene and leave the rest unexplained. V and J calls plus clone size are reproduced from that table; the DNA served to infer D and trimming. Present in this sample are 200,000 to 300,000 clones, 90% of which were seen just once. Clones ranked in the top ten supply 3% to 3.5% of the sample. V loses 1 base of germline sequence and J loses 1 base, and the interval between the two ends is 8 bases. There are 15 amino acids in the CDR3, from cysteine to phenylalanine inclusive. The DNA shown is the 45-base CDR3, in frame from base 1. The germline V gene sets CDR1 to SGHRS and CDR2 to YFSETQ.

Overall study results and their limits: In vitro tests confirmed that a few of the cytomegalovirus-associated TCR beta chains recognize cytomegalovirus antigens. In the study, around 160 TCR beta chains were listed as associated with cytomegalovirus. Cytomegalovirus status was reported to be diagnosed by the classifier with high specificity and sensitivity in both the original and validation cohorts. A later analysis lacked HLA typing for the validation cohort, so it scored co-occurrence in that cohort across all 110 or so repertoires. According to the authors, the approach could potentially be generalized to other disease states and immunological phenotypes. A later analysis found that TCRs clustered in the first cohort also tended to co-occur in the 120 validation repertoires, with 90% to 95% of cluster scores above 0. Across donors, most TCR sequences were observed very rarely, whereas some public TCRs were present in many individuals.

Sequencing was done on a sample of PBMCs. The rearrangement combines TRBV5-1 with TRBJ2-2, with TRBD1 perhaps the D gene, on 6 matching bases. This sequence originates from a woman under 40 in good health and CMV-seronegative. The DNA is as follows: TGCGCCAGCAGCTTGACAGGGCAGAACACCGGGGAGCTGTTTTTT. This encodes CASSLTGQNTGELFF.